Listed here are 17 T cell receptor beta chains from one sample, sequenced in a study of cytomegalovirus exposure and HLA in healthy donors. Primers included in the PCR were 60 Vbeta and 13 Jbeta primers. Assay used: immunoSEQ multiplex PCR; TCRdb lists only in-frame clones, some missing. The sample comprises 150,000 to 200,000 clones, about 62% of which are singletons, and 2.5% to 3% rests with the top ten. The sequencing input was PBMCs. The origin of the receptors is a man in his forties or fifties in good health and CMV-seronegative.

J is TRBJ1-2 and V is TRBV18; weak D call: TRBD1 (5 bases). The CDR3 runs 16 residues. The germline V gene encodes CDR1 KGHSH and CDR2 LQKENI. V dropped 0 bases and J dropped 8 bases, with 19 bases sitting between them. The CDR3 loop is CASSPPEAQGPRGYTF. The CDR3 DNA sequence: TGTGCCAGCTCACCACCCGAGGCGCAGGGTCCGAGAGGCTACACCTTC.

This clone was seen once. The V and J genes are TRBV6-1 and TRBJ1-5; 7 bases are a match to TRBD1. CDR3 length equals 13 residues. Unmatched junction bases numbered 5, after V lost 8 bases and J lost 4 bases. CDR1 is MNHNS, CDR2 SASEGT, per germline. The CDR3 protein is CASRSGGNQPQHF. The CDR3 coding sequence is TGTGCCAGCCGGTCAGGGGGTAATCAGCCCCAGCATTTT.

The J gene is TRBJ2-1, the V gene TRBV20-1; D perhaps matches TRBD2 (7 bases). The V gene lost 5 bases and the J gene lost 14 bases, with 16 bases spanning the gap. Germline V gives CDR1 DFQATT, CDR2 SNEGSKA (reference sequence). This CDR3 contains 11 residues. The CDR3 here is CSAAWDYREFF. As DNA, the CDR3 is TGCAGTGCTGCCTGGGACTACAGGGAGTTCTTC.

The chain recombines TRBV10-3 with TRBJ2-1, with 14 bases aligning to TRBD2. This CDR3 has 17 residues. The J segment lost 1 base and the V segment lost 6 bases, leaving 5 bases of the junction unmatched. Germline assignment: CDR1 ENHRY and CDR2 SYGVKD. CDR3 DNA: TGTGCCATCAGAGGGACTAGCGGGAGATCTTCCTACAATGAGCAGTTCTTC. It yields the protein CAIRGTSGRSSYNEQFF.

The gene calls are TRBV5-6 and TRBJ2-7; 7 positions agree with TRBD1. With 4 bases clipped from V and 7 bases from J, the junction kept 14 bases outside the gene matches. CDR1 and CDR2 (germline): SGHDT, YYEEEE. The CDR3 has 15 amino acids. DNA for the CDR3: TGTGCCAGCAGCCCGACAGGGCTTGGTTCGGAAGAGCAGTACTTC. As protein: CASSPTGLGSEEQYF. The full variable domain, in which reference TRBV5-6 and TRBJ2-7 provide the parts outside the CDR3, is DAGVTQSPTHLIKTRGQQVTLRCSPKSGHDTVSWYQQALGQGPQFIFQYYEEEERQRGNFPDRFSGHQFPNYSSELNVNALLLGDSALYLCASSPTGLGSEEQYFGPGTRLTVT.

The chain combines TRBV15 with TRBJ1-2; TRBD1 matches 7 bases. CDR1 is LNHNV and CDR2 is YYDKDF in the germline V gene (reference sequence). The CDR3 is made up of 12 amino acids. V lost 1 base, J lost 11 bases, and 4 bases stayed unmatched. CDR3 region: CATSRGDSNYTF. The CDR3 DNA sequence: TGTGCCACCAGCAGAGGGGACAGCAATTACACCTTC.

This sequence joins TRBV23-1 and TRBJ2-5; D is possibly TRBD1 (5 bases). TRBV23-1 is flagged as an ORF with uncertain function. The CDR3 totals 16 residues. V was clipped by 8 bases and J by 2 bases, with 21 bases between them. The chain's CDR3 is CASAVRWGAEQETQYF. CDR3 coding DNA: TGCGCCAGCGCTGTCCGTTGGGGCGCGGAGCAAGAGACCCAGTACTTC.

V gene TRBV7-2 combines with J gene TRBJ2-7; 10 bases map to TRBD2. The CDR3 is 17 amino acids. V lost 2 bases and J lost 4; bases outside the gene matches: 11. In germline, CDR1 is SGHTA, CDR2 FQGNSA. The CDR3 region has the DNA TGTGCCAGCAGCTTATTCCTTTCTCCGGGACTAGCGTACGAGCAGTACTTC. Residues: CASSLFLSPGLAYEQYF. The entire variable domain, with the rest obtained from reference TRBV7-2 and TRBJ2-7, is as follows: GAGVSQSPSNKVTEKGKDVELRCDPISGHTALYWYRQSLGQGLEFLIYFQGNSAPDKSGLPSDRFSAERTGGSVSTLTIQRTQQEDSAVYLCASSLFLSPGLAYEQYFGPGTRLTVT.

The rearrangement joins TRBV30 to TRBJ1-6; 9 bases are shared with TRBD1. The CDR3 has 16 residues. Trimming removed 0 bases from V and 9 bases from J; junction bases left unmatched: 9. The germline V gene encodes CDR1 GTSNPN and CDR2 SVGIG (reference sequence). Written as DNA, the CDR3 is TGTGCCTGGAGTGTACCTTGGGACAGGGACTCTTCACCCCTCCACTTT. It encodes CAWSVPWDRDSSPLHF.

This chain links TRBV29-1 with TRBJ1-1, with 12 nucleotides matching TRBD1. Germline trimming cut 6 bases from V and 10 bases from J; bases unmatched to any gene: 3. Germline lookup yields CDR1 SQVTM and CDR2 ANQGSEA. The CDR3 consists of 11 residues. In DNA, the CDR3 is TGCAGCGTGGGACAGGGGGCTCTAGCTTTCTTT. Amino acids: CSVGQGALAFF.

As regards this clone: Germline and junction disagree at one end, which may indicate a read error. The V gene is TRBV7-7, the J gene TRBJ2-3, with 9 bases lining up with TRBD2. Germline V gene lookup returns CDR1 SSHAT and CDR2 FNYEAQ (reference sequence). The CDR3 consists of 14 residues. The CDR3 coding sequence is TGTGCTAGCAGCCTGGGACTAGCCGCAGATACGCAGTATTTT. Protein sequence: CASSLGLAADTQYF. Full variable domain (remainder filled in from reference TRBV7-7 and TRBJ2-3): GAGVSQSPRYKVTKRGQDVTLRCDPISSHATLYWYQQALGQGPEFLTYFNYEAQPDKSGLPSDRFSAERPEGSISTLTIQRTEQRDSAMYRCASSLGLAADTQYFGPGTRLTVL.

The gene calls are TRBV7-2 and TRBJ1-5; no clear D gene. The CDR3 is 14 residues long. Germline loops: CDR1 SGHTA, CDR2 FQGNSA. Trimming removed 2 bases at V and 0 bases at J, with 5 bases between. CDR3 sequence reads: CASSLSNSNQPQHF. CDR3 bases: TGTGCCAGCAGCTTATCAAATAGCAATCAGCCCCAGCATTTT.

This chain connects TRBV5-4 to TRBJ2-3, with D tentatively TRBD2 (6 bases). The V gene's germline CDR1 is SGHNT and CDR2 YYREEE (reference sequence). The germline V and J ends were trimmed by 7 bases and 0 bases, with 9 bases remaining between them. This CDR3 is 13 amino acids long. The CDR3 nucleotides are TGTGCCAGCCCGGGACTCAGCACAGATACGCAGTATTTT. This translates into CASPGLSTDTQYF.

The chain is built from TRBV6-5 and TRBJ1-2, with TRBD1 matching 9 bases. Unmatched junction bases numbered 10, after V lost 2 bases and J lost 6 bases. The CDR3 extends over 16 amino acids. Germline CDR1 is MNHEY and CDR2 is SVGAGI. CDR3 coding DNA: TGTGCCAGCAGTTACGGGACAGGGATCACAATGGATGGCTACACCTTC. This codes for CASSYGTGITMDGYTF.

This chain links TRBV2 with TRBJ2-5, with 8 bases that match TRBD2. The DNA end is a closer match to TRBJ2-7, so the J assignment may be wrong. Per germline, CDR1 SNHLY and CDR2 FYNNEI. The length of the CDR3 is 13 residues. This CDR3 is CAREYNRGGEQYF. The DNA of the CDR3 is TGTGCCAGAGAGTATAACCGGGGGGGCGAGCAGTACTTC.

The chain carries TRBV7-6 and TRBJ1-5, with 9 bases identical to TRBD1. V trimming: 7 bases; J trimming: 7 bases; junction bases outside the gene matches: 8. Looked up from germline, CDR1 is SGHVS and CDR2 is FNYEAQ. The CDR3 extends over 14 amino acids. This CDR3 reads CASNLRQGDQPQHF. In DNA, the CDR3 is TGTGCCAGCAACTTGCGACAGGGGGACCAGCCCCAGCATTTT.

This chain links TRBV6-1 with TRBJ2-7; TRBD1 matches at 10 bases. Germline CDR1 reads MNHNS; CDR2 reads SASEGT. The ends lost 6 bases at V and 6 bases at J; junction bases unmatched: 5. The CDR3 contains 13 residues. The CDR3 loop reads CASRDRGPSEQYF. CDR3 sequence (DNA): TGTGCCAGCAGAGACAGGGGGCCGAGCGAGCAGTACTTC.